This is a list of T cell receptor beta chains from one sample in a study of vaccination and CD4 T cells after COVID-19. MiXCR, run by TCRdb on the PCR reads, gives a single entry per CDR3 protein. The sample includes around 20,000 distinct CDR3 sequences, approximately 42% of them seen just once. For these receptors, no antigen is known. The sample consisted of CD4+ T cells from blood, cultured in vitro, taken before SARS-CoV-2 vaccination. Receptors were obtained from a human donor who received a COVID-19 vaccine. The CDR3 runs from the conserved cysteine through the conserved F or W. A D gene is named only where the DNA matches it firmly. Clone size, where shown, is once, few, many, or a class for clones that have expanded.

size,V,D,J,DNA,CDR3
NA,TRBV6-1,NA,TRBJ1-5,TGTGCCAGCAGTGAACAGCAGGGTGAGGGGAATCAGCCCCAGCATTTT,CASSEQQGEGNQPQHF
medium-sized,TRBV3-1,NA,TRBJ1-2,TGTGCCAGCAGCCATTACAGTTTGATGGGCCCCCAGGGCGCTAACTATGGCTACACCTTC,CASSHYSLMGPQGANYGYTF
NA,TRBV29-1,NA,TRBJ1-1,TGCAGCGTTGGGAACCTGAGGGAGACTGAAGCTTTCTTT,CSVGNLRETEAFF
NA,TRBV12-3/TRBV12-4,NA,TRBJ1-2,TGTGCCAGCAGTTTAATCGGGGGCGGCTTGGGTGGCTACACCTTC,CASSLIGGGLGGYTF
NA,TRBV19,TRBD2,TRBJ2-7,TGTGCCAGTAGGGCGACAAGACTAGCGGGGGTTTACGAGCAGTACTTC,CASRATRLAGVYEQYF
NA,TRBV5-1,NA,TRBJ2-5,TGCGCCAGCAGCTTGGTCGTGGGAGGTCAAGAGACCCAGTACTTC,CASSLVVGGQETQYF
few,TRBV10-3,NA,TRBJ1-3,TGTGCCATCAGTGGACAGTCCGTCTCTGGAAACACCATATATTTT,CAISGQSVSGNTIYF
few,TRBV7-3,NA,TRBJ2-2,TGTGCCAGCAGCTTAGCTAGCGTCACCGGGGAGCTGTTTTTT,CASSLASVTGELFF
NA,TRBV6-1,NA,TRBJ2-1,TGTGCCGGACAACAGGGAGTCGGGAATGAGCAGTTCTTC,CAGQQGVGNEQFF
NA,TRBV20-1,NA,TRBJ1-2,TGCAGTGCCCGGGACGGCAGCTATGGCTACACCTTC,CSARDGSYGYTF
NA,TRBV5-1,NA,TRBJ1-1,TGCGCCAGCAGCATCCAGGAGAACACTGAAGCTTTCTTT,CASSIQENTEAFF
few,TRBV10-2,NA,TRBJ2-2,TGCGCCAGCCGACACACCGGGGAGCTGTTTTTT,CASRHTGELFF
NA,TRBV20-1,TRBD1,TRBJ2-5,TGCAGTGCTAGGAAAGGGGGCGAGACCCAGTACTTC,CSARKGGETQYF
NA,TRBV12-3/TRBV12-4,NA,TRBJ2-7,TGTGCCAGCAGTTTAGCGGGCCGGGGCGAGCAGTACTTC,CASSLAGRGEQYF
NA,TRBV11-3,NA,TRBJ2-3,TGTGCCAGCAGCTTGGACCGAGCTAGCACAGATACGCAGTATTTT,CASSLDRASTDTQYF
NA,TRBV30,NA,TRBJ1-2,TGTGCCTGGAGTGTAGGCAGGGAGGGTGGCTACACCTTC,CAWSVGREGGYTF
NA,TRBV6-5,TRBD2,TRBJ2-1,TGTGCCAGCAGTTCTGGGACTAGCGGGGGGTTAGGGTACAATGAGCAGTTCTTC,CASSSGTSGGLGYNEQFF
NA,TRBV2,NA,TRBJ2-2,TGTGCCAGCCGATGGGAGACAGGCACCGGGGAGCTGTTTTTT,CASRWETGTGELFF
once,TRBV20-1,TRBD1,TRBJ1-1,TGCAGTGCTAGAGTAGGGGGCGGGGGGCTGAACACTGAAGCTTTCTTT,CSARVGGGGLNTEAFF
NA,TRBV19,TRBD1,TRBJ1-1,TGTGCCAGTCCGGGACAGTTGAACACTGAAGCTTTCTTT,CASPGQLNTEAFF
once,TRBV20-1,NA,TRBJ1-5,TGCAGTGCTAGCGGCGGACAGTTCCCGTATAGCAATCAGCCCCAGCATTTT,CSASGGQFPYSNQPQHF
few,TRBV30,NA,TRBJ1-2,TGTGCCTGGAGTCCCGATTTGAAAGCGGGGAGCTACACCTTC,CAWSPDLKAGSYTF
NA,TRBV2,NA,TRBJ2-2,TGTGCCAGCACTCTGGACGGAAGTAACACCGGGGAGCTGTTTTTT,CASTLDGSNTGELFF
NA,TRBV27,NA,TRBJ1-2,TGTGCCAGCAGTTCCCACGGGACCTATGGCTACACCTTC,CASSSHGTYGYTF
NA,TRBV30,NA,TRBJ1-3,TGTGCCTGGAGCCCACTATACAGGGAGGCTGGAAACACCATATATTTT,CAWSPLYREAGNTIYF
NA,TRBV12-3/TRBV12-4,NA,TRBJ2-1,NA,CASSFGQGAWVF
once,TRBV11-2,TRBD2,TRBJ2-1,TGTGCCAGCAGCTTTCGCCGGGTCGGGGGGGCAATCTACAATGAGCAGTTCTTC,CASSFRRVGGAIYNEQFF
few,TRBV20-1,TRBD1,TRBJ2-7,TGCAGTGCGAATCCGGGACAGGGGTTCGAGCAGTACTTC,CSANPGQGFEQYF
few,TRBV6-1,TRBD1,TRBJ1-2,TGTGCCAGCAGCCCGGACAGGGGGCGTGACTATGGCTACACCTTC,CASSPDRGRDYGYTF
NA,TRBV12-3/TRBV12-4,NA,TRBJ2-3,TGTGCCAGCAGTTTGAGTGGCACAGATACGCAGTATTTT,CASSLSGTDTQYF
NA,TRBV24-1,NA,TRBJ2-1,TGTGCCACCAGTGATATCTACACAGCCAATGAGCAGTTCTTC,CATSDIYTANEQFF
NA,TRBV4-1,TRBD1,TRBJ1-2,TGCGCCAGCAGCCAAGTGACAGGGGTTAAGGATGGCTACACCTTC,CASSQVTGVKDGYTF
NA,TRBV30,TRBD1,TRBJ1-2,TGTGCCTCTAACTCCGGACAGGGGAACTATGGCTACACCTTC,CASNSGQGNYGYTF
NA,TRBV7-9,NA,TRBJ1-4,TGTGCCAGCAGCCCTGGGGGACTTAATGAAAAACTGTTTTTT,CASSPGGLNEKLFF
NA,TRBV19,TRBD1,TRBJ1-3,TGTGCCAGTAGTAGCCCGGGACAGGGACGCTCTGGAAACACCATATATTTT,CASSSPGQGRSGNTIYF
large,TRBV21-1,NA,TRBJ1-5,TGTGCCAGCAGCGACGGGACAGGGCAGGGTCAGCCCCAGCATTTT,CASSDGTGQGQPQHF
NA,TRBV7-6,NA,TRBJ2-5,TGTGCCAGCAGCTTAGGTCCGAGGGAGGAGACCCAGTACTTC,CASSLGPREETQYF
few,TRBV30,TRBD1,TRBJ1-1,TGTGCCGGAATAGAGGACAGGTGGACTGAAGCTTTCTTT,CAGIEDRWTEAFF
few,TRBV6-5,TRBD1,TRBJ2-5,TGTGCCAGCAGTTACTCCACCATGGGACAGGGCGGGTCAGTAGGAGAGACCCAGTACTTC,CASSYSTMGQGGSVGETQYF
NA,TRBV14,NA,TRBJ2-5,TGTGCCAGCAGCCGAGTTGCTTGGGACCAAGAGACCCAGTACTTC,CASSRVAWDQETQYF
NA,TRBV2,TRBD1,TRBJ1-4,TGTGCCAGCAGTGGGGGACAGGGGCTGAGGAATGAAAAACTGTTTTTT,CASSGGQGLRNEKLFF
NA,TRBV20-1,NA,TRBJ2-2,TGCAGTGCCCCCAGGGGCAACACCGGGGAGCTGTTTTTT,CSAPRGNTGELFF
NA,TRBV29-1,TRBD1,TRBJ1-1,TGCAGCGTTGGGGGGACAGGGGAAGGCACTGAAGCTTTCTTT,CSVGGTGEGTEAFF
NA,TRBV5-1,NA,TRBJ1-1,TGCGCCAGTTCCCTCACGGGATATCGGAACACTGAAGCTTTCTTT,CASSLTGYRNTEAFF
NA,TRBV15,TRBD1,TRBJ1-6,TGTGCCACCAGCAGAGATTCGGGACAGCACGTCACCCTCCACTTT,CATSRDSGQHVTLHF
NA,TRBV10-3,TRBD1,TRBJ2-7,TGTGCCATCACTGAGGCCCGACAGGGCTACGAGCAGTACTTC,CAITEARQGYEQYF
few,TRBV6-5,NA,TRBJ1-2,TGTGCCAGCAGTTACGGAGGGAGGAGGGGACGGGGCTACACCTTC,CASSYGGRRGRGYTF
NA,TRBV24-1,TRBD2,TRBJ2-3,TGTGCCACCAGTGATTTGAGCGGGGTGAACACAGATACGCAGTATTTT,CATSDLSGVNTDTQYF
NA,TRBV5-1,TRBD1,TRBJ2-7,TGCGCCAGCAGCTCGGGACAGGGACAGTACTTC,CASSSGQGQYF
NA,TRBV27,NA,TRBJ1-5,TGTGCCAGCAGTTTATCGTACACTCATAGCAATCAGCCCCAGCATTTT,CASSLSYTHSNQPQHF
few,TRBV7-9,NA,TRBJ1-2,TGTGCCAGCAGCTTAGGCCAAAATTTCGATTTGGAGGGCTACACCTTC,CASSLGQNFDLEGYTF
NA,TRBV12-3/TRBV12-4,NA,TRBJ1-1,TGTGCCAGCAGTTTACGGGCGTGGGGGTTCCGGTCCACTGAAGCTTTCTTT,CASSLRAWGFRSTEAFF